A selection of T cell receptor beta chains follows, all from one sample in a study of OX40 agonist ivuxolimab in advanced cancers. Generated by immunoSEQ multiplex PCR, the TCRdb table keeps only in-frame clones and is missing some. In the table there are 75,000 to 85,000 clones, roughly 87% of which are singletons. The source was CD4+ or CD8+ T cells sorted from blood, collected in a trial of the OX40 agonist ivuxolimab. These receptors originate from an adult with an advanced solid tumor such as melanoma, head and neck, liver or kidney cancer. The CDR3 runs from the conserved cysteine through the conserved F or W. The order of the fields is D gene, clone size, J gene, V gene, CDR3 DNA, CDR3 protein. D genes are given only for firm matches. Clone size is not always given. Where it is, it says once, few, many or a class for expanded clones.

D: TRBD2
size: -
J: TRBJ2-7
V: TRBV7-2
DNA: TGTGCCAGCAGCGCTGGACTAGCGGGGCCCCAGTACTTC
CDR3: CASSAGLAGPQYF

D: -
size: -
J: TRBJ2-7
V: TRBV2
DNA: TGTGCCAGCAGTGCGGAGGGGAGCTTGCACGAGCAGTACTTC
CDR3: CASSAEGSLHEQYF

D: -
size: -
J: TRBJ1-6
V: TRBV5-6
DNA: TGTGCCAGCAGCTTGGTGGCAGGGAGGGATAATTCACCCCTCCACTTT
CDR3: CASSLVAGRDNSPLHF

D: -
size: -
J: TRBJ1-5
V: TRBV19
DNA: TGTGCCAGTAGTATACTAGACGGTCGCAATCAGCCCCAGCATTTT
CDR3: CASSILDGRNQPQHF

D: -
size: -
J: TRBJ1-3
V: TRBV9
DNA: TGTGCCAGCAGCAACGCAGGAGGTACTGGAAACACCATATATTTT
CDR3: CASSNAGGTGNTIYF

D: -
size: -
J: TRBJ2-1
V: TRBV9
DNA: TGTGCCAGCAGCGTAGGGGTGAGGGGCTACGACAATGAGCAGTTCTTC
CDR3: CASSVGVRGYDNEQFF

D: TRBD2
size: -
J: TRBJ2-1
V: TRBV27
DNA: TGTGCCAGCAGTTCCGGGACTAGCGGGAGCAATGAGCAGTTCTTC
CDR3: CASSSGTSGSNEQFF

D: -
size: few
J: TRBJ2-5
V: TRBV28
DNA: TGTGCCAGCAGTTTAAGACCGAACCAAGAGACCCAGTACTTC
CDR3: CASSLRPNQETQYF

D: TRBD2
size: once
J: TRBJ2-2
V: TRBV15
DNA: TGTGCCACCAGCAGGGGTAGCGGGAAGAACACCGGGGAGCTGTTTTTT
CDR3: CATSRGSGKNTGELFF

D: TRBD2
size: -
J: TRBJ2-1
V: TRBV7-2
DNA: TGTGCCAGCAGCTTAACGGTCGCTAGCGGGGCCCATGAGCAGTTCTTC
CDR3: CASSLTVASGAHEQFF

D: -
size: once
J: TRBJ2-7
V: TRBV2
DNA: TGTGCCAGCAGTGAAGGAAGGGTGGAAAACTCCTACGAGCAGTACTTC
CDR3: CASSEGRVENSYEQYF

D: -
size: -
J: TRBJ1-2
V: TRBV19
DNA: TGTGCCAGTAGCGAACAGCACAACTATGGCTACACCTTC
CDR3: CASSEQHNYGYTF

D: -
size: -
J: TRBJ1-1
V: TRBV2
DNA: TGTGCCAGCAGTGCTCAGTTTACTGAAGCTTTCTTT
CDR3: CASSAQFTEAFF

D: TRBD2
size: -
J: TRBJ2-1
V: TRBV15
DNA: TGTGCCACCAGCTCCCGGACTAGCGGCTTAGGGGAGCAGTTCTTC
CDR3: CATSSRTSGLGEQFF

D: -
size: once
J: TRBJ1-3
V: TRBV19
DNA: TGTGCCACCAAGGTGTCCCTCGGAAACACCATATATTTT
CDR3: CATKVSLGNTIYF

D: TRBD1
size: -
J: TRBJ1-1
V: TRBV5-8
DNA: TGTGCCAGCAGCTTGGGGGCTCAGGGGGCGAGCACTGAAGCTTTCTTT
CDR3: CASSLGAQGASTEAFF

D: -
size: -
J: TRBJ2-7
V: TRBV9
DNA: TGTGCCAGCAGCGTAAGAGGTGGGTCTGGCGAGCAGTACTTC
CDR3: CASSVRGGSGEQYF

D: TRBD2
size: -
J: TRBJ2-3
V: TRBV9
DNA: TGTGCCAGCAGCCTAGGACTAGCGGACACAGATACGCAGTATTTT
CDR3: CASSLGLADTDTQYF

D: -
size: -
J: TRBJ2-2
V: TRBV4-2
DNA: TGTGCCAGCAGCCTACACTCTGACCGGGCCGGGGAGCTGTTTTTT
CDR3: CASSLHSDRAGELFF

D: TRBD1
size: -
J: TRBJ2-2
V: TRBV9
DNA: TGTGCCAGCAGCGTAGCAAGGGACAGGATCGGCGGGGAGCTGTTTTTT
CDR3: CASSVARDRIGGELFF

D: -
size: -
J: TRBJ2-3
V: TRBV6-1
DNA: TGTGCCAGCAGTTCGACAGATACGCAGTATTTT
CDR3: CASSSTDTQYF

D: -
size: -
J: TRBJ2-4
V: TRBV14
DNA: TGTGCCAGCAGCCCACAAATTTCAGCGTTGGGAAACATTCAGTACTTC
CDR3: CASSPQISALGNIQYF

D: -
size: -
J: TRBJ1-2
V: TRBV4-2
DNA: TGTGCCAGCAGCCAAGAGTTCTTTAGTGAGGGCTATGGCTACACCTTC
CDR3: CASSQEFFSEGYGYTF

D: TRBD2
size: -
J: TRBJ2-1
V: TRBV7-9
DNA: TGTGCCAGCAGCTTAGGGGGACTAGCGGGAGGAGTGCAGTTCTTC
CDR3: CASSLGGLAGGVQFF

D: -
size: -
J: TRBJ2-1
V: TRBV5-4
DNA: TGTGCCAGCAGCTCGGATGTCGGTGAGCAGTTCTTC
CDR3: CASSSDVGEQFF

D: -
size: -
J: TRBJ2-7
V: TRBV28
DNA: TGTGCCAGCAGCCGGCCGGGGGAGCAGTACTTC
CDR3: CASSRPGEQYF

D: -
size: few
J: TRBJ2-5
V: TRBV5-1
DNA: TGCGCCAGCAGCTTACAGGCCCAAGAGACCCAGTACTTC
CDR3: CASSLQAQETQYF

D: -
size: -
J: TRBJ2-1
V: TRBV2
DNA: TGTGCCAGCATTCAAAATATGGGATTCTCCAATGAGCAGTTCTTC
CDR3: CASIQNMGFSNEQFF